Detailed here is one T cell receptor beta chain. Its antigen is still unknown. This CDR3 has 16 amino acids. V gave up 8 bases and J gave up 5 bases; unmatched junction bases: 15. Per the germline V gene, CDR1 is SEHNR and CDR2 is FQNEAQ (reference sequence). This sample was included in a study of identical twins. MiXCR, applied by TCRdb to the 5' RACE reads, yields one record per CDR3 protein. The sample comprises 500,000 to 650,000 distinct CDR3 sequences, about 7.6% of which are singletons, and about 1.5% rests with the top ten. Findings and caveats of the study: Invariant MAIT and iNKT cells may have partly biased zero-insertion analyses. Abundant cord blood beta clonotypes carried fewer insertions; memory repertoires showed none.

These sequences were also reported in another study, on yellow fever vaccine responses in identical twins.

The TCR originated in a woman aged 18 to 35 in good health. The material sequenced was PBMCs. This chain links TRBV7-9 with TRBJ2-3; the match to TRBD2 covers 8 bases. Written as DNA, the CDR3 is TGTGCCAGCCGGAGGGGTCAGCGGGGGAGTCAAGATACGCAGTATTTT. Its translation is CASRRGQRGSQDTQYF.